The 6 T cell receptor beta chains in this list originate from one sample, sequenced in a study of T-cell reconstitution after alpha-beta-depleted transplantation in children. As it was prepared, the TCRbeta library received unique molecular identifiers. TCRdb fed the PCR reads into MiXCR, producing one record per CDR3 protein. The repertoire includes roughly 220,000 distinct CDR3 sequences, around 13% of them detected once, and around 3% sits in the top ten. The sample in question was PBMCs from the stem cell graft donor, obtained from the stem cell graft. Every receptor here comes from a human donor who donated a stem cell graft to a child with acute lymphoblastic leukemia.

This clonotype was seen ten or more times. The chain employs TRBV29-1 and TRBJ2-6, with D tentatively TRBD1 or TRBD2 (6 bases each). The CDR3 contains 14 residues. Per the germline V gene, CDR1 is SQVTM and CDR2 is ANQGSEA. Trimming left V 2 bases short and J 4 bases short, with 9 bases between. The CDR3 region has the DNA TGCAGCGTTGAATCGGGGGCCGGGGCCAACGTCCTGACTTTC. Its protein product is CSVESGAGANVLTF.

This clonotype has ten or more counts. The chain combines TRBV6-2 or TRBV6-3 with TRBJ1-1; unclear D gene. The V end lost 0 bases, the J end lost 1 base, and 12 bases lay between the germline ends. Per the germline V gene, CDR1 is MNHEY and CDR2 is SVGEGT. The CDR3 totals 16 residues. CDR3 loop: CASSYSNDLTNTEAFF. The CDR3 region has the DNA TGTGCCAGCAGTTACTCGAATGACCTGACGAACACTGAAGCTTTCTTT.

This clonotype was observed many times. The rearrangement uses TRBV3-1 and TRBJ1-3; D gene uncertain. CDR1 and CDR2 from the germline V gene are LGHDT and YNNKEL (reference sequence). CDR3 size: 15 residues. V was cut by 2 bases and J by 0 bases, with 8 bases left in between. The CDR3 protein is CASSQQVISGNTIYF. CDR3 nucleotides: TGTGCCAGCAGCCAACAGGTTATCTCTGGAAACACCATATATTTT.

This clonotype was seen ten or more times. V usage is TRBV5-6 and J usage is TRBJ2-7; D is ambiguous. The V and J ends lost 4 bases and 2 bases respectively, with 7 bases between them. The V gene's germline CDR1 is SGHDT and CDR2 YYEEEE. The CDR3 has 12 amino acids. For the CDR3, the DNA is TGTGCCAGCAGCATCGGACCCTACGAGCAGTACTTC. Translation gives CASSIGPYEQYF.

At least ten counts were recorded for this clonotype. V is TRBV5-6 and J is TRBJ2-2; 13 bases are shared with TRBD2. V was clipped by 5 bases and J by 6 bases; unmatched bases: 4. CDR1 is SGHDT, CDR2 YYEEEE, per germline. The CDR3 sequence is 15 residues long. The CDR3 nucleotides are TGTGCCAGCAGTGGACTAGCGGGAGCCTCCGGGGAGCTGTTTTTT. It codes for CASSGLAGASGELFF.

This clonotype was found many times. This chain uses TRBV20-1 with TRBJ2-7, with D perhaps given as TRBD1 or TRBD2 (5 bases each). Trimming removed 5 bases at V and 3 bases at J, with 14 bases between. Germline CDR1 DFQATT, CDR2 SNEGSKA (reference sequence). The CDR3 consists of 13 residues. CDR3 region: CSASARDRYEQYF. The CDR3 DNA reads TGCAGTGCTTCCGCGAGGGACCGCTACGAGCAGTACTTC.